This T cell receptor beta chain appears in the sequencing data of a study of neurological immune-mediated disorders. Study background: The multiple sclerosis group of roughly 35 included roughly 31 relapsing-remitting and 3 secondary progressive patients.

Study-level findings and limits: No CDR3 amino acid sequences were shared by expanded clones across subjects, suggesting private repertoires in all groups.

Synthesis of cDNA used 5'RACE (with 10-nucleotide random UMIs). TCRdb used MiXCR to reprocess the 5' RACE reads, holding one entry per CDR3 protein. Counted here are around 66,000 distinct CDR3 sequences, 5.2% occurring once; the ten biggest clones make up 2.8%. CDR1 and CDR2 from the germline V gene are SGHRS and YFSETQ. The CDR3 totals 16 residues. Between the trimmed V and J ends, which lost 0 bases and 0 bases, there was a span of 13 bases. There are many counts of this clonotype. Its antigen is unidentified. The receptor comes from a woman aged 30 to 39 with multiple sclerosis. The sample comprised PBMCs. This chain uses TRBV5-1 with TRBJ2-7; D call uncertain. CDR3 sequence (DNA): TGCGCCAGCAGCTTGGTTGGGGATAGACCCTCCTACGAGCAGTACTTC. Amino acid sequence: CASSLVGDRPSYEQYF.